This TCR beta chain was observed in a study of read filtering for tumor transcriptome and immune sequencing. Across the study: Per sample, TCR-region reads ranged about 4.05 to 10.27 million by IR-seq, roughly 80 to 1273 by RNA-seq.

The CDR3 is made up of 16 amino acids. The V gene end was trimmed by 4 bases and the J gene end by 4 bases; junction bases not matched to a gene: 8. Germline values: CDR1 SGHRS, CDR2 YFSETQ. Molecular barcoded adaptors covering alpha/delta and beta/gamma chains were used on approximately 440 ng RNA. TCRdb redid the calling of the reads with MiXCR, one entry per CDR3 protein. The repertoire includes about 14,000 distinct CDR3 sequences, 20% of them detected once, and approximately 80% sits in the top ten. Notes on this clonotype: What it binds is not known.

Findings of the study overall: Dropping single-read clonotypes raised IR-seq and RNA-seq shared-clonotype correlation.

The gene calls are TRBV5-1 and TRBJ2-2; 9 positions agree with TRBD2. The sample comprised a population of CD138-negative cells sorted from bone marrow. The clonotype was recovered from a donor over 35 with multiple myeloma. The CDR3 region is CASSGSGLAVTGELFF. DNA of the CDR3: TGCGCCAGCAGCGGGTCGGGACTAGCAGTCACCGGGGAGCTGTTTTTT.